Each of the 16 T cell receptor beta chains below was sequenced from the same sample in a study of graft-versus-host responses after intestinal transplantation. TCRdb's copy holds only in-frame clones and misses some; the assay was immunoSEQ multiplex PCR. Altogether tens of thousands of clones are present, roughly 80% being singletons, with the ten largest covering about 18%. No antigens are known for them. The sequenced sample was unstimulated CD8+ T cells sorted from spleen or lymph node cells, obtained before intestinal transplant. These receptors all stem from a human donor who received an intestinal transplant.

This chain links TRBV10-3 with TRBJ1-2; D is undetermined. Germline V gives CDR1 ENHRY, CDR2 SYGVKD. Trimming stripped 3 bases from V and 6 bases from J, with 11 bases between. This CDR3 is built from 13 residues. The CDR3 nucleotides read TGTGCCATCAGTGACACTCGTTCGGATGGCTACACCTTC. It codes for CAISDTRSDGYTF.

The rearrangement uses TRBV27 and TRBJ2-1, with 7 bases identical to TRBD1. The V gene's germline CDR1 is MNHEY and CDR2 SMNVEV (reference sequence). The V segment lost 5 bases and the J segment 5 bases; nucleotides outside the gene matches: 15. There are 17 residues in the CDR3. For the CDR3, the DNA is TGTGCCAGCAGTACTCTCTTCCAGGACAGGAACCACAATGAGCAGTTCTTC. Its protein product is CASSTLFQDRNHNEQFF.

The rearrangement links TRBV11-2 to TRBJ2-1; 7 positions agree with TRBD1. The V segment lost 5 bases and the J segment 8 bases; nucleotides outside the gene matches: 9. CDR3 length equals 14 residues. The germline CDR1 and CDR2 sequences are SGHAT and FQNNGV. CDR3: CASSALGGRDEQFF. The CDR3, as DNA: TGTGCCAGCAGCGCCTTAGGGGGCCGCGATGAGCAGTTCTTC. The variable domain in full, completed from reference TRBV11-2 and TRBJ2-1, reads EAGVAQSPRYKIIEKRQSVAFWCNPISGHATLYWYQQILGQGPKLLIQFQNNGVVDDSQLPKDRFSAERLKGVDSTLKIQPAKLEDSAVYLCASSALGGRDEQFFGPGTRLTVL.

This sequence joins TRBV6-5 and TRBJ2-1; 7 bases match TRBD2. CDR1 and CDR2 (germline): MNHEY, SVGAGI. The CDR3 runs 14 residues. The V segment lost 6 bases and the J segment 6 bases; nucleotides outside the gene matches: 8. The CDR3 sequence is CASSSGTIINEQFF. The CDR3, as DNA: TGTGCCAGCAGCTCCGGGACTATAATCAATGAGCAGTTCTTC.

This clone was seen a handful of times. The chain joins TRBV2 to TRBJ2-3, with 13 bases lining up with TRBD2. With 3 bases clipped from V and 5 bases from J, the junction kept 5 bases outside the gene matches. The CDR3 totals 16 residues. CDR1 is SNHLY and CDR2 is FYNNEI in the germline V gene. The CDR3 region is CASSDTSGGALDTQYF. The CDR3 coding sequence is TGTGCCAGCAGTGACACTAGCGGGGGGGCCCTAGATACGCAGTATTTT. The full variable domain, in which reference TRBV2 and TRBJ2-3 provide the parts outside the CDR3, is EPEVTQTPSHQVTQMGQEVILRCVPISNHLYFYWYRQILGQKVEFLVSFYNNEISEKSEIFDDQFSVERPDGSNFTLKIRSTKLEDSAMYFCASSDTSGGALDTQYFGPGTRLTVL.

This sequence joins TRBV27 and TRBJ2-7; the D gene could be TRBD1 or TRBD2 (5 bases each). Per the germline V gene, CDR1 is MNHEY and CDR2 is SMNVEV (reference sequence). The CDR3 is 14 residues long. The ends were cut back, 4 bases at V and 4 bases at J, with 14 bases in the middle. DNA of the CDR3: TGTGCCAGCAGTTCAGGGACCAGCGCTTACGAGCAGTACTTC. Residues: CASSSGTSAYEQYF.

This chain's CDR3 is CASSLSRTGVYEQYF. The CDR3, as DNA: TGTGCCAGCAGTCTCAGCCGGACAGGGGTGTACGAGCAGTACTTC. V is TRBV28 and J is TRBJ2-7; 9 bases fit TRBD1. Germline lookup yields CDR1 MDHEN and CDR2 SYDVKM. This CDR3 contains 15 residues. The V gene end was trimmed by 5 bases and the J gene end by 4 bases; junction bases not matched to a gene: 9.

The chain links TRBV7-9 to TRBJ1-6, with 7 bases fitting TRBD1. CDR3 size: 13 residues. CDR1 is SEHNR, CDR2 FQNEAQ, per germline (reference sequence). The trim removed 9 bases at V and 7 bases at J, leaving 6 bases unmatched. CDR3 loop: CASTGVLNSPLHF. DNA of the CDR3: TGTGCCAGTACAGGGGTTTTGAATTCACCCCTCCACTTT.

There are a few counts of this clone. This chain links TRBV6-6 with TRBJ2-1; no firm D call. The CDR3 is made up of 12 amino acids. The V end lost 5 bases, the J end lost 3 bases, and 5 bases lay between the germline ends. Germline assignment: CDR1 MNHNY and CDR2 SVGAGI (reference sequence). The CDR3 DNA follows: TGTGCCAGCAGTCCGGACTACAATGAGCAGTTCTTC. Translated, it gives CASSPDYNEQFF.

The chain joins TRBV10-3 to TRBJ2-7; D is perhaps TRBD1 (6 bases). Germline loops: CDR1 ENHRY, CDR2 SYGVKD. V was clipped by 9 bases and J by 4 bases, with 10 bases between them. The CDR3 runs to 11 residues. The CDR3 DNA is TGTGCCATAGGACAGCAATACGAGCAGTACTTC. Translation gives CAIGQQYEQYF.

This chain joins TRBV4-1 and TRBJ2-1; D possibly corresponds to TRBD2 (8 bases). Germline assignment: CDR1 MGHRA and CDR2 YSYEKL. The CDR3 consists of 18 residues. V was trimmed by 4 bases and J by 0 bases, leaving 19 bases between them. The CDR3 spells CASSRQGGTSGSYNEQFF. CDR3 in DNA: TGCGCCAGCAGCCGTCAAGGGGGCACTAGCGGCTCCTACAATGAGCAGTTCTTC.

CDR3 amino acids: CASSLGIRGRGDTQYF. The CDR3 DNA reads as TGCGCCAGCAGCTTGGGGATTCGCGGGAGGGGGGATACGCAGTATTTT. The chain has TRBV5-1 and TRBJ2-3, with 9 nucleotides matching TRBD2. This CDR3 is 16 amino acids long. The germline V gene encodes CDR1 SGHRS and CDR2 YFSETQ. V lost 0 bases, J lost 6 bases, and 8 bases stayed unmatched.

V is TRBV11-2 and J is TRBJ2-7; 7 bases map to TRBD1. The CDR3 extends over 13 amino acids. The trim removed 2 bases at V and 2 bases at J, leaving 0 bases unmatched. Germline V gene sequence: CDR1 SGHAT, CDR2 FQNNGV. CDR3 amino acids: CASSLQGAYEQYF. The CDR3 DNA follows: TGTGCCAGCAGCTTACAGGGGGCCTACGAGCAGTACTTC.

The chain combines TRBV4-2 with TRBJ1-2, with unresolved D. CDR1 LGHNA and CDR2 YNFKEQ come from the germline V gene. The CDR3 contains 15 residues. Trimming cost V 0 bases and J 1 base, with 9 bases left between them. The CDR3: CASSQDAVFNYGYTF. The DNA for the CDR3 is TGTGCCAGCAGCCAAGATGCAGTCTTTAACTATGGCTACACCTTC.

The rearrangement joins TRBV7-2 to TRBJ2-1; D is tentatively TRBD1 or TRBD2 (6 bases each). With 5 bases removed from V and 8 bases from J, the gap between germline ends came to 10 bases. CDR1 is SGHTA, CDR2 FQGNSA, per germline. The length of the CDR3 is 12 residues. The CDR3 sequence is CASSLGGYEQFF. The DNA for the CDR3 is TGTGCCAGCAGCCTAGGGGGGTATGAGCAGTTCTTC.

The chain links TRBV15 to TRBJ2-5; 10 bases are shared with TRBD1. V lost 5 bases to trimming and J lost 5 bases; unmatched junction nucleotides: 11. The CDR3 is 16 amino acids. Germline lookup yields CDR1 LNHNV and CDR2 YYDKDF (reference sequence). For the CDR3, the DNA is TGTGCCACCAGCTCCAGGGACAGGGGTTTTGTGGAGACCCAGTACTTC. Protein product: CATSSRDRGFVETQYF.